This T cell receptor (beta chain) was profiled in a study of blood T cells in healthy people across ages. The CDR3 has 14 amino acids. Trimming cost V 6 bases and J 2 bases; bases outside gene matches: 5. The germline CDR1 and CDR2 sequences are MNHEY and SVGEGT. Primed by a sample-barcoded 5' primer and a J-beta primer mix, a second PCR proceeded for 7 to 11 cycles. MiXCR was run by TCRdb on the 5' RACE reads, yielding one entry per CDR3 protein. The repertoire holds about 700,000 distinct CDR3 sequences, 32% seen once, with 15% in the top ten. The study drew donors from healthy Caucasian individuals in Russia aged roughly 6 to 90. Every donor provided roughly 10 milliliters of peripheral blood. This clonotype was observed many times.

The sample was blood. This chain connects TRBV6-2 or TRBV6-3 to TRBJ1-2; TRBD1 agrees at 8 bases. The sequence came from a woman older than 75 in good health. CDR3 bases: TGTGCCAGCAGCAGGGACAGGCTCAACTATGGCTACACCTTC. Its translation: CASSRDRLNYGYTF.